This TCR beta chain was sequenced during a study of early stage breast cancer tumors. Study background: About 70% of the 16 invasive tumors were ER+, PR+ and HER2-. Study-level results: Compared with adjacent normal breast, tumors showed about 2.5-fold denser, more clonal T cells. Most shared enriched TCRB sequences were commonly generated ones.

Losses at the gene ends were 6 bases for V and 2 bases for J; bases not matched to a gene: 1. The CDR3 loop spans 12 amino acids. Per the germline V gene, CDR1 is SQVTM and CDR2 is ANQGSEA. Only in-frame clones appear in the TCRdb table, and some are missing; sequencing was by immunoSEQ multiplex PCR. Of some 15,000 clones in the sample, 70% to 80% are singletons; the top ten hold 6% to 9.5%. Sampling of the adjacent normal breast tissue occurred roughly 1.7-4 cm from the tumor. About this clone: The antigen remains unidentified.

Sequencing was carried out using normal breast tissue next to the tumor. This sequence joins TRBV29-1 and TRBJ2-5; 9 bases are a match to TRBD1. This clonotype was sampled from a person aged 45-60 years with breast cancer. CDR3 DNA sequence: TGCAGCGTGGACAGGGGACAAGAGACCCAGTACTTC. Protein sequence: CSVDRGQETQYF.